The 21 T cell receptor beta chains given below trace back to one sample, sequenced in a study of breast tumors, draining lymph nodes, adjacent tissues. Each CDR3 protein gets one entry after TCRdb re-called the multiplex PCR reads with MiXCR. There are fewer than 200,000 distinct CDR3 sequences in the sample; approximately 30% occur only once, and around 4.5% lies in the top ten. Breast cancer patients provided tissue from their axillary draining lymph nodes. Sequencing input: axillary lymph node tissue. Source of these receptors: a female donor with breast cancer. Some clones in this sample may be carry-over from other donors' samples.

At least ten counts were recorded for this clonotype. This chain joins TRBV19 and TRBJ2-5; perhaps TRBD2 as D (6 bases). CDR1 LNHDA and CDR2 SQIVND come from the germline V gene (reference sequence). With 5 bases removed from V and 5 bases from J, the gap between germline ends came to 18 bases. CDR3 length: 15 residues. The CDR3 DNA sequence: TGTGCCAGTAGTCCTCCCTTTATCGGAGGGGAGACCCAGTACTTC. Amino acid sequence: CASSPPFIGGETQYF.

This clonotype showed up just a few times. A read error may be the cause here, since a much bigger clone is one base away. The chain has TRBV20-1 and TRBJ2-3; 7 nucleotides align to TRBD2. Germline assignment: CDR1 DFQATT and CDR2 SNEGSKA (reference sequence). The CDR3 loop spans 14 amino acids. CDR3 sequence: CSAREGRGTATQYF. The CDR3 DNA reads TGCAGTGCTAGAGAGGGGAGGGGAACAGCTACGCAGTATTTT.

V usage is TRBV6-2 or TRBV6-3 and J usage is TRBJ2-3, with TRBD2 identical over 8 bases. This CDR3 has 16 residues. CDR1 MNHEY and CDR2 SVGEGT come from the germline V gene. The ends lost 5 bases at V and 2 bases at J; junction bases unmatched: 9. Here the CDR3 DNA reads TGTGCCAGCAGTCTTTTCCGGACTAGCCCCACAGATACGCAGTATTTT. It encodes CASSLFRTSPTDTQYF.

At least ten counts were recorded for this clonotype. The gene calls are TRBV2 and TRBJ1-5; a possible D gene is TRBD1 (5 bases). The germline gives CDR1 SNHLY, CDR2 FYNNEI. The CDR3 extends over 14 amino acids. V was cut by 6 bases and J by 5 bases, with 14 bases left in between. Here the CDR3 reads CASRGGFGDQPQHF. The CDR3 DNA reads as TGTGCCAGCAGGGGGGGGTTTGGTGATCAGCCCCAGCATTTT.

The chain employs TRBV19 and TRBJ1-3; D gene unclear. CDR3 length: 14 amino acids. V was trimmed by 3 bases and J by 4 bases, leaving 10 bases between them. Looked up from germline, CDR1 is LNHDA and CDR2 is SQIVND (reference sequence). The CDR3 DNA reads TGTGCCAGTAGTATTGGGGTAGAAGGAAACACCATATATTTT. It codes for CASSIGVEGNTIYF.

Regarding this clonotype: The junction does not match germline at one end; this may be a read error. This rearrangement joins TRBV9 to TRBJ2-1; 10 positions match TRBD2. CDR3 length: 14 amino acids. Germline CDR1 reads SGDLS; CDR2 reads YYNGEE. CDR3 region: CANSASGLAKGQFF. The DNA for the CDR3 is TGTGCCAACAGCGCTTCGGGACTAGCGAAGGGGCAGTTCTTC.

For the CDR3, the DNA is TGTGCCAGCAGTTCCGGACTAGCGGGGGGGCCAAAGACCCAGTACTTC. It encodes CASSSGLAGGPKTQYF. This chain connects TRBV2 to TRBJ2-5, with 15 positions matching TRBD2. Germline loops: CDR1 SNHLY, CDR2 FYNNEI. This CDR3 region has 16 residues. Trimming at V came to 5 bases and at J to 6 bases, leaving 7 bases not matched to a gene.

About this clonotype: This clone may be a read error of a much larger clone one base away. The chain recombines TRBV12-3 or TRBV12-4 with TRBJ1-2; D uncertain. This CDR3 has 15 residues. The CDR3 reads CTSSPNSYSNYGYTF. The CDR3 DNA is TGTACCAGCAGCCCCAACAGCTATTCTAACTATGGCTACACCTTC.

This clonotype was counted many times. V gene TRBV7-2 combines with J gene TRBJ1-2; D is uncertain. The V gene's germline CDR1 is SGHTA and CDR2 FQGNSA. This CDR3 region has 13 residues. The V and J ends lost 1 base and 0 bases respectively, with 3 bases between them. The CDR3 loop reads CASSLDTNYGYTF. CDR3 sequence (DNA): TGTGCCAGCAGCTTAGACACTAACTATGGCTACACCTTC.

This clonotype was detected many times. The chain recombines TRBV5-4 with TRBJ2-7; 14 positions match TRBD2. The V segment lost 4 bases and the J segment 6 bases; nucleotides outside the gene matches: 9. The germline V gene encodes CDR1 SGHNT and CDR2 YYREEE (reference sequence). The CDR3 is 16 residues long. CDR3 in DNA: TGTGCCAGCAGCCCGGGGACTAGCGGGAGAGTGGGCGAGCAGTACTTC. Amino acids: CASSPGTSGRVGEQYF.

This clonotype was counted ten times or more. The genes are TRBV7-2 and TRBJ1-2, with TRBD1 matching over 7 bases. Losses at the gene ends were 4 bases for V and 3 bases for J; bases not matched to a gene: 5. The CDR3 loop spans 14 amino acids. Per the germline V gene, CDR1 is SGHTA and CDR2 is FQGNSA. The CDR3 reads CASSSRTGYYGYTF. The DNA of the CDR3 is TGTGCCAGCAGCTCTCGGACAGGCTACTATGGCTACACCTTC.

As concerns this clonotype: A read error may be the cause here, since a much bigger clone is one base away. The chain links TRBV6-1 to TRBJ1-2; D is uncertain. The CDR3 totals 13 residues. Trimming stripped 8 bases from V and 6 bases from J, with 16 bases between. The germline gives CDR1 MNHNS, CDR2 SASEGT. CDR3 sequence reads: CASAPSSYDGYTF. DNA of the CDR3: TGTGCCAGCGCGCCCAGCTCATACGATGGCTACACCTTC.

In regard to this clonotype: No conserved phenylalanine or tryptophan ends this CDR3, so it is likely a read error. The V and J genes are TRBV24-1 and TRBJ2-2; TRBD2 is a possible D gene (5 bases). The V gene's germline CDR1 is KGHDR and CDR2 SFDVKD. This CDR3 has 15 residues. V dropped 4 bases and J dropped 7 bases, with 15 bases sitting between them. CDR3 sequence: CATSDPPPGSGELFL. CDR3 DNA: TGTGCCACCAGTGACCCACCTCCTGGGAGCGGGGAGCTGTTTCTT.

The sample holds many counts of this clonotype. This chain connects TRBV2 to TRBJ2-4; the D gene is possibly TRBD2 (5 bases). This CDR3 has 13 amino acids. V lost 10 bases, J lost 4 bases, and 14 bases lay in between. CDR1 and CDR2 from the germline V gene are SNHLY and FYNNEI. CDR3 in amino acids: CANGRDIKNIQYF. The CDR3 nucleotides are TGTGCCAACGGACGGGATATTAAAAACATTCAGTACTTC.

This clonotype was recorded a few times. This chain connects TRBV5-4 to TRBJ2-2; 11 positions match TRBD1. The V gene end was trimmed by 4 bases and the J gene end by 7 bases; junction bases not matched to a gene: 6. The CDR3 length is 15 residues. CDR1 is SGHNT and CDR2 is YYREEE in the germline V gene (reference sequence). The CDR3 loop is CASSPGTGGGGELFF. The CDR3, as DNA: TGTGCCAGCAGCCCCGGGACAGGGGGGGGCGGGGAGCTGTTTTTT.

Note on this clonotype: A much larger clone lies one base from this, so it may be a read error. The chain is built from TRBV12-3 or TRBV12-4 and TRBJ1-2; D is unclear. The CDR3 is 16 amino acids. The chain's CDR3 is CASGLVEGRESMHYTF. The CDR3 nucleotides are TGTGCTAGTGGTTTGGTAGAAGGCCGAGAGTCTATGCACTACACCTTC.

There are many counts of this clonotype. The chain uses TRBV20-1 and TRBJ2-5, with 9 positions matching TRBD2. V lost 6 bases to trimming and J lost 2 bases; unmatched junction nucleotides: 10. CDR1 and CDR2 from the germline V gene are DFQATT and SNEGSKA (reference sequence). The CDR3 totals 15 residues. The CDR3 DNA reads TGCAGTGCCTTTCAGAGGACTAGCGTACAAGAGACCCAGTACTTC. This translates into CSAFQRTSVQETQYF.

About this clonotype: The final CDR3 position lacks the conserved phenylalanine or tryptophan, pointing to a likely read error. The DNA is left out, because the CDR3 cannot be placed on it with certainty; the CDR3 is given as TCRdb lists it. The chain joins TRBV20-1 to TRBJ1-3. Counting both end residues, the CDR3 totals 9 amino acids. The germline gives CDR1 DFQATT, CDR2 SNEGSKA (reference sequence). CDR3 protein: CSAREGTRS.

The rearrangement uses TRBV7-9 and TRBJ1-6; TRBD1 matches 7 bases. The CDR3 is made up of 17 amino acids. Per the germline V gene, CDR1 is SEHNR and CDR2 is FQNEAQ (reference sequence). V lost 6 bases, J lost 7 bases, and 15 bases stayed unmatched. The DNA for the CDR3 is TGTGCCAGCAGTACTCATACAGGGACAGCCATGAATTCACCCCTCCACTTT. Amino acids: CASSTHTGTAMNSPLHF.

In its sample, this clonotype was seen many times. CDR3 nucleotide sequence: TGTGCCAGTAGTATTTTGGAGGGGGCCCATCAGCCCCAGCATTTT. Translation gives CASSILEGAHQPQHF. The chain is built from TRBV19 and TRBJ1-5, with 7 bases aligning to TRBD1. The CDR3 spans 15 residues. V lost 3 bases and J lost 5; bases outside the gene matches: 7. CDR1 and CDR2 (germline): LNHDA, SQIVND (reference sequence).

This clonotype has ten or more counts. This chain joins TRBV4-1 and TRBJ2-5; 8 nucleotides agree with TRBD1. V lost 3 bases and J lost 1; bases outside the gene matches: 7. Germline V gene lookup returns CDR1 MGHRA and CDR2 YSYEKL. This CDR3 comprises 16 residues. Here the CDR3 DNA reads TGCGCCAGCAGCCAGGCTATAGGGACAGGCCAAGAGACCCAGTACTTC. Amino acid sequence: CASSQAIGTGQETQYF.